The entry below describes one T cell receptor beta chain. This clonotype was seen repeatedly, ten times or more. This clone's antigen is unknown. Qualities for individual bases were not recorded, and no much larger clone is one base off. The CDR3 sequence holds 15 residues, the cysteine and phenylalanine included. Of the read, only the CDR3 DNA is kept; its 45 bases are in frame from base 1. Germline trimming amounts to 3 bases on V and 4 bases on J, with 5 as the count of junction bases outside the gene matches. CDR1 SEHNR and CDR2 FQNEAQ were looked up in the germline V gene (reference sequence). In light of the paper, this sample's time point label describes: sample taken at primary tumor resection. Whole RNA extracted from tumor and nontumor lung tissue, or from cryopreserved PBMC samples, was used for TCR sequencing without cell sorting. Samples were obtained from 72 patients with early-stage, untreated non-small cell lung cancer from the lung TRACERx cohort. Only patients for whom sufficient RNA was available from at least two tumor regions were selected for TCR sequencing.

This sample was included in a study of spatial heterogeneity in lung cancer (dated by TCRdb to the late 2010s). In the study overall: Beta-chain transcripts were consistently detected in greater numbers than alpha-chain transcripts, which likely reflects a higher abundance of beta-chain transcripts. In the raw uncorrected reads, each unique combination of TCR and UMI appeared more than ten times on average. Nonsynonymous mutation counts, determined by whole-exome sequencing of tumor tissue, were related to features of the TCR repertoire. In non-small cell lung cancer, the study made a quantitative comparison of TCR alpha and beta repertoires among multiple tumor regions, matched nontumor lung and blood. At surgery, 220 tumor regions, 61 to 75 matched nontumor lung samples and 56 PBMC samples were TCR-sequenced for both alpha and beta chains.

The library was prepared using 5' RACE. The sequencer listed for this sample is NextSeq 500. To allow correction of PCR and sequencing errors, the TCR library protocol tagged every TCR cDNA molecule with a unique molecular identifier. Processing in the source paper ran as follows. TCR identification, UMI-based error correction and CDR3 extraction were all carried out with Decombinator tools. Expanded TCRs were defined as those above a frequency of 2 per 1,000, corresponding to the top 1% of the tumor frequency distribution. Renyi diversity was computed with the R vegan package after each repertoire had been subsampled 100 times to 5,000 TCRs. CDR3 similarity networks were built from amino acid triplet string-kernel similarity, with CDR3s being connected when pairwise similarity was above 0.82. TCRdb's own reprocessing of the public reads used fastp at Q25 and MiXCR and kept productive beta chains. Here each entry gathers all rows of one CDR3 protein and keeps the most common genes and DNA. None of the V and J calls come from the authors' own analysis; TCRdb made them. The sample profile shows tens of thousands of distinct CDR3 sequences; approximately 5.7% of them were found once. Jointly, the top ten make up 11% of the sample.

The research as a whole found: Additional single-cell paired TCR alpha and beta sequencing was considered necessary to confirm, at a functional level, the hypothesis that regional TCRs recognize regional mutations. Ubiquitous expanded tumor TCRs were found in blood more often at tumor resection than at routine follow-up.

The chain is assembled from TRBV7-9 and TRBJ2-7, with 11 bases matching TRBD1. The sequenced sample was PBMCs, obtained at surgery. The TCR originated in a male donor with early-stage non-small cell lung cancer. For the CDR3, the sequence is CASSFGTGGPYEQYF. In nucleotide form, the sequence is TGTGCCAGCAGCTTCGGGACAGGGGGTCCTTACGAGCAGTACTTC.